These 14 T cell receptor beta chains were all obtained from the same sample, sequenced in a study of identical twins. TCRdb reanalysed the 5' RACE reads using MiXCR and keeps one entry per CDR3 protein. The data show some 560,000 distinct CDR3 sequences, around 9.6% seen once. This sample also belongs to another study, concerning yellow fever vaccine responses in identical twins.

The sequenced sample was PBMCs. Receptor source: a young woman in good health.

The chain carries TRBV4-1 and TRBJ2-2, with D tentatively TRBD1 (5 bases). Trimming pared 1 base from V and 3 bases from J, leaving 9 bases between. The germline V gene has CDR1 MGHRA and CDR2 YSYEKL. The CDR3 length is 15 residues. CDR3 protein: CASSQATVYTGELFF. The CDR3 coding sequence is TGCGCCAGCAGCCAAGCGACAGTATACACCGGGGAGCTGTTTTTT.

The CDR3: CAITAGQSGNTIYF. CDR3 bases: TGTGCCATCACCGCGGGACAGTCTGGAAACACCATATATTTT. The V and J genes are TRBV10-3 and TRBJ1-3; 7 bases fit TRBD1. CDR1 and CDR2 from the germline V gene are ENHRY and SYGVKD. The CDR3 sequence is 14 residues long. V lost 7 bases to trimming and J lost 1 base; unmatched junction nucleotides: 4.

This clonotype was seen more than once but under ten times. The genes are TRBV20-1 and TRBJ2-2; 14 bases match TRBD2. The CDR3 sequence is 20 residues long. J lost 4 bases, V lost 0 bases, and 13 bases had no gene match. The germline V gene has CDR1 DFQATT and CDR2 SNEGSKA (reference sequence). CDR3 DNA: TGCAGTGCTAGAGATGTGGGGACTAGCGGGAGCGGATTAGGCACCGGGGAGCTGTTTTTT. This encodes CSARDVGTSGSGLGTGELFF.

The genes are TRBV6-1 and TRBJ2-7; 8 bases line up with TRBD2. The CDR3 totals 13 residues. In germline, CDR1 is MNHNS, CDR2 SASEGT. The V segment lost 11 bases and the J segment 2 bases; nucleotides outside the gene matches: 8. CDR3 protein: CAPVRGGTYEQYF. CDR3 DNA: TGTGCCCCCGTACGGGGGGGCACCTACGAGCAGTACTTC.

This rearrangement joins TRBV2 to TRBJ1-1; D remains unclear. Germline V gives CDR1 SNHLY, CDR2 FYNNEI. This CDR3 region has 12 residues. Between the trimmed V and J ends, which lost 6 bases and 0 bases, there was a span of 5 bases. For the CDR3, the DNA is TGTGCCAGCAGCAAAATGAACACTGAAGCTTTCTTT. The encoded protein is CASSKMNTEAFF.

The chain combines TRBV7-9 with TRBJ2-7; TRBD2 aligns across 7 bases. Looked up from germline, CDR1 is SEHNR and CDR2 is FQNEAQ (reference sequence). Trimming took 3 bases from V and 2 from J; bases not matched to a gene: 4. The CDR3 contains 14 residues. The CDR3 DNA is TGTGCCAGCAGCTTGCGGGAGATCGCCTACGAGCAGTACTTC. Its protein product is CASSLREIAYEQYF.

The J gene is TRBJ2-5, the V gene TRBV5-1; TRBD1 might be the D (6 bases). The CDR3 is 14 amino acids. The V and J ends lost 4 bases and 2 bases respectively, with 12 bases between them. CDR1 and CDR2 (germline): SGHRS, YFSETQ. The CDR3 protein is CASSSGQRQETQYF. The DNA of the CDR3 is TGCGCCAGCAGCAGTGGACAGCGACAAGAGACCCAGTACTTC.

Only a few counts were recorded for this clonotype. In nucleotides, the CDR3 is TGTGCCAGCAGCCCAGCCCCACGACAGGGGAGCACCGGGGAGCTGTTTTTT. Translation gives CASSPAPRQGSTGELFF. The rearrangement joins TRBV14 to TRBJ2-2; the match to TRBD1 covers 8 bases. This CDR3 contains 17 residues. Germline trimming cut 4 bases from V and 4 bases from J; bases unmatched to any gene: 11. The germline V gene encodes CDR1 SGHDN and CDR2 FVKESK. The variable domain in full, completed from reference TRBV14 and TRBJ2-2, reads EAGVTQFPSHSVIEKGQTVTLRCDPISGHDNLYWYRRVMGKEIKFLLHFVKESKQDESGMPNNRFLAERTGGTYSTLKVQPAELEDSGVYFCASSPAPRQGSTGELFFGEGSRLTVL.

This chain links TRBV5-5 with TRBJ2-7; TRBD1 matches 7 bases. Germline V gene lookup returns CDR1 SGHKS and CDR2 YYEKEE (reference sequence). This CDR3 spans 11 amino acids. CDR3 residues: CASSWPGQEKV. As DNA, the CDR3 is TGTGCCAGCAGCTGGCCCGGACAGGAGAAGGTC.

This clonotype was seen more than once but under ten times. J is TRBJ1-4 and V is TRBV9, with D uncertain. This CDR3 spans 13 amino acids. Trimming removed 0 bases at V and 9 bases at J, with 9 bases between. CDR1 and CDR2 (germline): SGDLS, YYNGEE. This CDR3 reads CASSVGPRKKLFF. The CDR3 region has the DNA TGTGCCAGCAGCGTAGGGCCAAGGAAAAAACTGTTTTTT.

This chain connects TRBV7-6 to TRBJ2-5; 9 nucleotides agree with TRBD2. The CDR3 is 14 amino acids. The germline V gene encodes CDR1 SGHVS and CDR2 FNYEAQ. Trimming cost V 5 bases and J 0 bases; bases outside gene matches: 1. This CDR3 is CASSPSGNQETQYF. In DNA, the CDR3 is TGTGCCAGCAGCCCTAGCGGGAACCAAGAGACCCAGTACTTC.

The genes are TRBV6-2 or TRBV6-3 and TRBJ2-7, with TRBD1 matching over 7 bases. Germline V gives CDR1 MNHEY, CDR2 SVGEGT. The CDR3 is made up of 14 amino acids. The junction had 8 bases not matched to a gene; V was cut back by 6 bases and J by 3 bases. CDR3: CASRRQGSGYEQYF. Written as DNA, the CDR3 is TGTGCCAGCAGAAGACAGGGCTCCGGCTACGAGCAGTACTTC.

At least ten counts were recorded for this clonotype. The V gene is TRBV3-1, the J gene TRBJ2-7; the match to TRBD2 covers 7 bases. Germline CDR1 LGHDT, CDR2 YNNKEL (reference sequence). This CDR3 spans 15 amino acids. V shed 4 bases, J shed 1 base, and the junction held 7 bases outside the gene matches. CDR3 protein: CASSRSAGMSYEQYF. The CDR3 region has the DNA TGTGCCAGCAGCCGATCAGCGGGAATGTCCTACGAGCAGTACTTC.

This clonotype was observed many times. V and J are TRBV20-1 and TRBJ2-3; D remains ambiguous. The CDR3 loop spans 10 amino acids. The V gene lost 3 bases and the J gene lost 5 bases, with 3 bases spanning the gap. Germline V gives CDR1 DFQATT, CDR2 SNEGSKA (reference sequence). CDR3 bases: TGCAGTGCTAGGGGAGATACGCAGTATTTT. Translated, it gives CSARGDTQYF.